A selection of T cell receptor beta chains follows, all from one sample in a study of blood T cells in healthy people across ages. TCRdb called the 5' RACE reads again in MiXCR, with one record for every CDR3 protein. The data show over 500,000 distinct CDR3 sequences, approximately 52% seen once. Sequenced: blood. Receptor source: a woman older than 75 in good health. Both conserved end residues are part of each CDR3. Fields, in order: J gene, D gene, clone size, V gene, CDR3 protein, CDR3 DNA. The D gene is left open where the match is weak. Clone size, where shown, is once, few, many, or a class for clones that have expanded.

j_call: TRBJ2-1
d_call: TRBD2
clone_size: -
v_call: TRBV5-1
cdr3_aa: CASSLEAGVAAFF
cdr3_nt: TGCGCCAGCAGCTTGGAAGCGGGGGTGGCGGCGTTCTTC

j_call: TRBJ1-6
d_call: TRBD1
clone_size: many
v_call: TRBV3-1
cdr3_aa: CASSPLGTGNSPLHF
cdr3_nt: TGTGCCAGCAGCCCGTTAGGGACAGGTAATTCACCCCTCCACTTT

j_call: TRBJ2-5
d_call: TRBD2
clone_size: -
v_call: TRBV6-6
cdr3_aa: CASSYRPSGRSQTQYF
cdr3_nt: TGTGCCAGCAGTTACCGTCCTAGCGGGAGGTCGCAGACCCAGTACTTC

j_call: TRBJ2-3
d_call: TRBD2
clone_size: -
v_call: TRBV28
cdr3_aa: CASSLASGRYTDTQYF
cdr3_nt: TGTGCCAGCAGTTTAGCTAGCGGCAGATACACAGATACGCAGTATTTT

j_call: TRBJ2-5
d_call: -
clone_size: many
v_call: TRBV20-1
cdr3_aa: CSARVSRKETQYF
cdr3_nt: TGCAGTGCTAGAGTTAGCAGGAAAGAGACCCAGTACTTC

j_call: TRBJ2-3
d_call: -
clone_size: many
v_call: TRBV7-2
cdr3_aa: CASSFQGRASTDTQYF
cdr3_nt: TGTGCCAGCAGCTTTCAGGGAAGGGCTAGCACAGATACGCAGTATTTT

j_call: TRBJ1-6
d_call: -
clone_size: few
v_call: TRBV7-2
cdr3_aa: CASTKLVSGFEFGNSPLHF
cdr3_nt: TGTGCCAGCACCAAGCTTGTTTCCGGGTTTGAATTCGGTAATTCACCCCTCCACTTT

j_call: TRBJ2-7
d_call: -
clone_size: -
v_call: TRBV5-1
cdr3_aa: CASSLGPASYEQYF
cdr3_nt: TGTGCCAGCAGCTTAGGGCCGGCCTCCTACGAGCAGTACTTC

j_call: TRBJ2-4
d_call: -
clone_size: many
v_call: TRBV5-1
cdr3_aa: CASNIGYDKNIQYF
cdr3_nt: TGCGCCAGCAACATTGGTTATGACAAAAACATTCAGTACTTC

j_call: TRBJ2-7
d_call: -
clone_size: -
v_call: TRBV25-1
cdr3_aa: CASREDLGTQYF
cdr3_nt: TGTGCCAGCAGGGAGGACTTAGGAACCCAGTACTTC

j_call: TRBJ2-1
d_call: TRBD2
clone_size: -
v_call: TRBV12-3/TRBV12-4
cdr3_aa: CASSRTSGFSSYNEQFF
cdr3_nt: TGTGCCAGCTCACGGACTAGCGGGTTTAGCTCCTACAATGAGCAGTTCTTC